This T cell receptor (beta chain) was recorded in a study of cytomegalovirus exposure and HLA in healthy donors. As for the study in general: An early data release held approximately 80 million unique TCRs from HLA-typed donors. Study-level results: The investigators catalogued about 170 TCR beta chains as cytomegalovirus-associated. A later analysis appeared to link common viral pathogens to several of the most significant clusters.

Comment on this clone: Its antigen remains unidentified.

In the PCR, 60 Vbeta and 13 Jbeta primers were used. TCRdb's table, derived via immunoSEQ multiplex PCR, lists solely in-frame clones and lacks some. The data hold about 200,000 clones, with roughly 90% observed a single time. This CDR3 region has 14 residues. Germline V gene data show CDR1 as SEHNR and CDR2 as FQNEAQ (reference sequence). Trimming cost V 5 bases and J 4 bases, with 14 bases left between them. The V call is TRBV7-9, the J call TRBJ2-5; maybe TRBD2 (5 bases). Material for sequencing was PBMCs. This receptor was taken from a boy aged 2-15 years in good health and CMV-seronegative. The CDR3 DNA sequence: TGTGCCAGCAGCCCAATGGGGAGAGGAGAGACCCAGTACTTC. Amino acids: CASSPMGRGETQYF.